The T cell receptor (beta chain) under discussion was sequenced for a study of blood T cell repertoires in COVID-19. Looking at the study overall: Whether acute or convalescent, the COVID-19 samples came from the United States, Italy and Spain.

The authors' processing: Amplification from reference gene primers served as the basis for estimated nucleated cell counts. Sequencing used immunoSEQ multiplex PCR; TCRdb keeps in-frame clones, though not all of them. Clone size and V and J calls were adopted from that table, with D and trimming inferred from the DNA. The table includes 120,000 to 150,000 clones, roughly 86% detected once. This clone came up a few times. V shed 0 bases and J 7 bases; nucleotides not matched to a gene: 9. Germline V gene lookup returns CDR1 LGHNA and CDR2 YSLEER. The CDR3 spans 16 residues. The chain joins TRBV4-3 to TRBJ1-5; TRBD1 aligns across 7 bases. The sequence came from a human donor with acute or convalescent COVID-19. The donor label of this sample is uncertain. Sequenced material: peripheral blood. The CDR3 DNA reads TGCGCCAGCAGCCAAGATACTAACAGGGGAGGACAGCCCCAGCATTTT. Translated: CASSQDTNRGGQPQHF.